The 14 T cell receptor beta chains below come from one sample, sequenced in a study of cytomegalovirus exposure and HLA in healthy donors (dated by TCRdb to about 2017). Library preparation used the immunoSEQ multiplex PCR assay. The multiplex PCR relied on a mix of 60 forward primers for TCR Vbeta segments and 13 reverse primers for TCR Jbeta segments. TCRdb re-hosts the immuneACCESS table, in-frame sequences only. Its copies lack some clones; in the studies checked, an unresolved V gene accounts for under half of them, and the cause for the rest is not known. Counted in this sample were fewer than 150,000 clones; approximately 80% of them appeared once. The ten largest make up around 2.2% of the sample. Sequencing was performed on PBMCs. The receptors originated from a man aged 30 to 39 in good health and CMV-seronegative.

The chain is built from TRBV15 and TRBJ1-2, with 10 nucleotides matching TRBD1. The V gene end was trimmed by 3 bases and the J gene end by 3 bases; junction bases not matched to a gene: 7. The germline V gene encodes CDR1 LNHNV and CDR2 YYDKDF (reference sequence). The CDR3 is 16 amino acids. CDR3 DNA: TGTGCCACCAGCAGGGGAGACAGGGGGCTTGACTATGGCTACACCTTC. Translating gives CATSRGDRGLDYGYTF.

This clone came up once. The rearrangement links TRBV23-1 to TRBJ2-5, with a tentative D call TRBD1 (6 bases). The J call is doubtful: the DNA matches TRBJ2-7 better. TRBV23-1 carries the ORF label, with uncertain function. The CDR3 loop spans 14 amino acids. CDR3 region: CASNPRDKAYEQYF. In DNA form, the CDR3 reads TGCGCCAGCAACCCTCGGGACAAGGCCTACGAGCAGTACTTC.

The J gene is TRBJ2-2, the V gene TRBV18; TRBD1 agrees at 7 bases. This CDR3 comprises 12 residues. V gave up 10 bases and J gave up 9 bases; unmatched junction bases: 8. Per germline, CDR1 KGHSH and CDR2 LQKENI. The CDR3 loop is CATGDSLRELFF. CDR3 coding DNA: TGTGCCACAGGGGACAGCCTTCGGGAGCTGTTTTTT.

The rearrangement uses TRBV19 and TRBJ2-7; TRBD1 agrees at 8 bases. V shed 5 bases and J 6 bases; nucleotides not matched to a gene: 6. The CDR3 runs to 13 residues. Per the germline V gene, CDR1 is LNHDA and CDR2 is SQIVND (reference sequence). In DNA, the CDR3 is TGTGCCAGTAGTTCTTGGGACAGGACCGAGCAGTACTTC. Amino acid sequence: CASSSWDRTEQYF.

J is TRBJ1-2 and V is TRBV5-1; TRBD1 aligns across 7 bases. Germline V gives CDR1 SGHRS, CDR2 YFSETQ. The V and J ends lost 2 bases and 7 bases, in that order; junction bases with no gene match: 2. The CDR3 is 12 residues long. CDR3: CASSLQGLGYTF. DNA of the CDR3: TGCGCCAGCAGCTTACAGGGGCTTGGCTACACCTTC.

The chain links TRBV10-3 to TRBJ2-1; 8 bases align to TRBD1. The CDR3 contains 13 residues. CDR1 ENHRY and CDR2 SYGVKD come from the germline V gene. V lost 4 bases to trimming and J lost 7 bases; unmatched junction nucleotides: 3. CDR3 loop: CAISVDRGNEQFF. The CDR3, as DNA: TGTGCCATCAGTGTAGACAGGGGTAATGAGCAGTTCTTC.

In this sample, this clone turned up once. The V gene is TRBV5-1, the J gene TRBJ1-3; TRBD1 is a possible D gene (5 bases). Trimming took off 4 bases at V and 0 bases at J, with 17 bases between the two ends. CDR3 length equals 17 residues. Germline V gene sequence: CDR1 SGHRS, CDR2 YFSETQ. CDR3: CASSPRAGDLSGNTIYF. In DNA, the CDR3 is TGCGCCAGCAGCCCAAGAGCGGGGGATCTCTCTGGAAACACCATATATTTT.

DNA for the CDR3: TGTGCCTGGGGGGCCAAAATGGCCCAGTACTTC. Translated: CAWGAKMAQYF. This sequence joins TRBV30 and TRBJ2-5; the D gene is possibly TRBD1 (5 bases). The CDR3 runs 11 residues. Deletions cut 5 bases from V and 9 bases from J, with 13 bases between. Germline V gene data show CDR1 as GTSNPN and CDR2 as SVGIG (reference sequence).

The chain joins TRBV25-1 to TRBJ2-5; D perhaps matches TRBD2 (5 bases). Per the germline V gene, CDR1 is MGHDK and CDR2 is SYGVNS. V was pared by 1 base and J by 5 bases, with 14 bases between. The CDR3 is 15 amino acids. The CDR3 nucleotides read TGTGCCAGCAGTGAATTGGCACTAGATCCGGAGACCCAGTACTTC. It is translated as CASSELALDPETQYF.

In its sample, this clone was seen a few times. V usage is TRBV4-3 and J usage is TRBJ2-6; D perhaps matches TRBD1 (5 bases). V was cut by 2 bases and J by 0 bases, with 14 bases left in between. The CDR3 length is 18 residues. Per the germline V gene, CDR1 is LGHNA and CDR2 is YSLEER. DNA for the CDR3: TGCGCCAGCAGCCAATCACTTAGACAGAGCTCTGGGGCCAACGTCCTGACTTTC. Translating it yields CASSQSLRQSSGANVLTF.

The chain couples TRBV2 to TRBJ2-1; the match to TRBD1 covers 7 bases. This CDR3 comprises 16 residues. Germline assignment: CDR1 SNHLY and CDR2 FYNNEI. V dropped 4 bases and J dropped 0; count of bases not matched to a gene: 6. CDR3 in DNA: TGTGCCAGCAGTGGACTGGGACAGAGCTCCTACAATGAGCAGTTCTTC. Translated, it gives CASSGLGQSSYNEQFF.

V gene TRBV7-2 combines with J gene TRBJ2-5; no clear D. From germline, CDR1 is SGHTA and CDR2 FQGNSA. CDR3 length: 12 amino acids. Trimming left V 5 bases short and J 5 bases short, with 9 bases between. The CDR3 here is CASSPVWETQYF. DNA of the CDR3: TGTGCCAGCAGCCCGGTTTGGGAGACCCAGTACTTC.

This clone was seen a handful of times. One end of the junction fails to match germline, which may point to a read error. CDR3 coding DNA: TGTGCCAGTAGTATAGGTGGCTCCGCTTTGATCTTC. This codes for CASSIGGSALIF. J is TRBJ1-2 and V is TRBV19; D is uncertain. Germline assignment: CDR1 LNHDA and CDR2 SQIVND (reference sequence). The CDR3 is 12 residues long.

This rearrangement joins TRBV27 to TRBJ2-7, with 14 bases fitting TRBD2. The CDR3 loop spans 15 amino acids. Germline CDR1 MNHEY, CDR2 SMNVEV (reference sequence). V shed 7 bases and J 4 bases; nucleotides not matched to a gene: 6. CDR3 in amino acids: CASTKGTSGSYEQYF. CDR3 coding DNA: TGTGCCAGCACCAAGGGGACTAGCGGGAGTTACGAGCAGTACTTC.